The T cell receptor (beta chain) described here comes from a study of T-cell reconstitution after alpha-beta-depleted transplantation in children. Findings and limits, study-wide: One year post-transplant, T-cell counts and diversity were largely derived from T cells produced anew. For some patients, TCRbeta diversity was high at day 60 because of recipient T cells and thymic progenitors that survived. Where alpha-beta T cells came from about two months after transplant was reportedly several hundred expanded graft clones.

The V end was cut by 5 bases, the J end by 2 bases, with 9 bases between. This CDR3 spans 12 amino acids. Germline V gene data show CDR1 as SQVTM and CDR2 as ANQGSEA. A few counts support this clonotype. Its antigen is unknown. It was with unique molecular identifiers that the TCRbeta library was prepared. TCRdb independently ran MiXCR on the PCR reads; one entry per CDR3 protein. This sample has 90,000 to 100,000 distinct CDR3 sequences, with under 25% found just once. This receptor was identified in a boy aged 2-9 years with acute lymphoblastic leukemia, due to receive a stem cell transplant. This rearrangement joins TRBV29-1 to TRBJ1-1; no reliable D call. The specimen comprised PBMCs, sampled before TCRalphabeta/CD19-depleted stem cell transplant. CDR3 nucleotide sequence: TGCAGCGTTTTCCCCAGTAACACTGAAGCTTTCTTT. It is translated as CSVFPSNTEAFF.